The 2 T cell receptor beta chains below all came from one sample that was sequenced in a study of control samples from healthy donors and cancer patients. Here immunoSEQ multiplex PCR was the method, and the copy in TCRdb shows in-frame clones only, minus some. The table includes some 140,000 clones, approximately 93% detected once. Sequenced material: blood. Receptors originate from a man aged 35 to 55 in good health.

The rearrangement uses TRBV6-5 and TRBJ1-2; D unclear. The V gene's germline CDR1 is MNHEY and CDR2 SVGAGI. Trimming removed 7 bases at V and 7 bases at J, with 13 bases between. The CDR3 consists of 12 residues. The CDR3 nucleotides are TGTGCCAGCACTGGCACTGGGTCTGGCTACACCTTC. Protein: CASTGTGSGYTF.

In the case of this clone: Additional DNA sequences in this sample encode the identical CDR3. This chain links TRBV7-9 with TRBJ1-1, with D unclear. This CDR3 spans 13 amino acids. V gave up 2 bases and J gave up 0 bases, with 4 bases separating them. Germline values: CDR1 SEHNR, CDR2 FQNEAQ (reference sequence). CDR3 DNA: TGTGCCAGCAGCTTAACGTTGAACACTGAAGCTTTCTTT. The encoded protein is CASSLTLNTEAFF. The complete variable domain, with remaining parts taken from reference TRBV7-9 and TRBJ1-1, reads DTGVSQNPRHKITKRGQNVTFRCDPISEHNRLYWYRQTLGQGPEFLTYFQNEAQLEKSRLLSDRFSAERPKGSFSTLEIQRTEQGDSAMYLCASSLTLNTEAFFGQGTRLTVV.